This TCR beta chain was profiled in a study of blood T cell repertoires in COVID-19. Clinical histories supplied by participants themselves formed the basis of cohort assignment. Trimming cost V 5 bases and J 1 base, with 3 bases left between them. Per germline, CDR1 SGHRS and CDR2 YFSETQ. CDR3 length: 11 amino acids. TCRdb keeps only in-frame clones here, not all; method: immunoSEQ multiplex PCR. Of hundreds of thousands of clones in the sample, 87% were seen once. This sequence originates from a woman aged 18 to 35 with acute COVID-19. The chain joins TRBV5-1 to TRBJ2-5, with D hard to call. The sample was PBMCs or T cells enriched from blood (not recorded which). The CDR3 protein is CASSLQETQYF. The CDR3 region has the DNA TGCGCCAGCAGTCTCCAAGAGACCCAGTACTTC.